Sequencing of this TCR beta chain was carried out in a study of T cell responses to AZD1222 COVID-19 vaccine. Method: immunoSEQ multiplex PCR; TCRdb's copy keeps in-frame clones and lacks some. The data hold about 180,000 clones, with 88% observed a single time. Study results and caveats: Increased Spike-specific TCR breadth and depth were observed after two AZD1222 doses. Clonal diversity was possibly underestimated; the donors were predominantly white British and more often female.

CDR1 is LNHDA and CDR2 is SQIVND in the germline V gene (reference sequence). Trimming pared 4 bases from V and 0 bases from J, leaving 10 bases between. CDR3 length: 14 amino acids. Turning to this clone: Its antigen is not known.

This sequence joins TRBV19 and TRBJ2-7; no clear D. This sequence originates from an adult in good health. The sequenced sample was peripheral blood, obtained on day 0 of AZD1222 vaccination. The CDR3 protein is CASSTTRSSYEQYF. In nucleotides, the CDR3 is TGTGCCAGTAGTACCACTCGAAGCTCCTACGAGCAGTACTTC.